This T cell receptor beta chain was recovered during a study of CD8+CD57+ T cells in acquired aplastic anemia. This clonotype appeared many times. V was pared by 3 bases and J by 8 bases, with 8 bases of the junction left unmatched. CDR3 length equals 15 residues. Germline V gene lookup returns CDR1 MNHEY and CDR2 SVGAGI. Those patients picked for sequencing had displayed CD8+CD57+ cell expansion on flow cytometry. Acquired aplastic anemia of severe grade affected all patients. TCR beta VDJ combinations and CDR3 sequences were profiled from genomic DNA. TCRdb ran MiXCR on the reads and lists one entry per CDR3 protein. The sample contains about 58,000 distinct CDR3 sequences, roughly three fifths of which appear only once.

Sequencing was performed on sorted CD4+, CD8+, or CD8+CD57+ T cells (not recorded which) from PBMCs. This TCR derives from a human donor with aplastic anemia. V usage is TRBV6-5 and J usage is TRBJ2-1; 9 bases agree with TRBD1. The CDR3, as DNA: TGTGCCAGCAGTTATGAGGGACAGGGTAAGGATGAGCAGTTCTTC. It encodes CASSYEGQGKDEQFF.